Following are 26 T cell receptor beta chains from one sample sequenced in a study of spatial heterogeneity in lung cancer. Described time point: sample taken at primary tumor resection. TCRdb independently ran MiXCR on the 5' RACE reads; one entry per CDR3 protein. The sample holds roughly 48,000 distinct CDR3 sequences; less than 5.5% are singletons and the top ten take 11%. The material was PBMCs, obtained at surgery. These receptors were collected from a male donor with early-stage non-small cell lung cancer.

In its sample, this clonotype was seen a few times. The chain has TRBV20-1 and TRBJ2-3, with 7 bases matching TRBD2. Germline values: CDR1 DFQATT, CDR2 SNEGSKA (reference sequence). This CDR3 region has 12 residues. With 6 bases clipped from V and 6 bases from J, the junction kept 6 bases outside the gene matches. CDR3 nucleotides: TGCAGTGCACTCCGCGGGAGTGATACGCAGTATTTT. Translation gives CSALRGSDTQYF.

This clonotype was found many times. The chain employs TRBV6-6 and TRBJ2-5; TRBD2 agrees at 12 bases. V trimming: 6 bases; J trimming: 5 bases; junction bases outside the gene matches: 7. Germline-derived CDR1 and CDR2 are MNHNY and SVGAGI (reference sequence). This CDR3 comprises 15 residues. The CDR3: CASRSLAGGGETQYF. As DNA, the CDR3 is TGTGCCAGCAGATCACTAGCGGGAGGAGGGGAGACCCAGTACTTC.

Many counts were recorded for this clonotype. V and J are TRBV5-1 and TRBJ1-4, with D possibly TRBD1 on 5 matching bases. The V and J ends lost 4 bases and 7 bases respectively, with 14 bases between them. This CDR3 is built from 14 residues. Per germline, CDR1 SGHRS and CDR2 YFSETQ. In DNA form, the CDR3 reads TGCGCCAGCAGCATGGGACCGACGGGTGAAAAACTGTTTTTT. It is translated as CASSMGPTGEKLFF.

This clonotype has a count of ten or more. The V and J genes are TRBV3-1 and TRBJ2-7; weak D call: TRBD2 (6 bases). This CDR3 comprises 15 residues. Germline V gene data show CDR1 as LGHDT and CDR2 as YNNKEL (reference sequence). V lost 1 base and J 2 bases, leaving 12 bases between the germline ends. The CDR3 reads CASSQVSSGPYEQYF. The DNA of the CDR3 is TGTGCCAGCAGCCAAGTATCGAGCGGGCCCTACGAGCAGTACTTC.

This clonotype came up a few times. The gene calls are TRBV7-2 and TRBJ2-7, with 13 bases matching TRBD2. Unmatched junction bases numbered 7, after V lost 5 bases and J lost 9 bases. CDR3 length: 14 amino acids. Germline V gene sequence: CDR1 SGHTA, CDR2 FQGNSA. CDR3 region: CASSRGLAGDRQYF. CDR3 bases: TGTGCCAGCAGCCGCGGACTAGCGGGAGATCGGCAGTACTTC. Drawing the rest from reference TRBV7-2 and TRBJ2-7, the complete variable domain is GAGVSQSPSNKVTEKGKDVELRCDPISGHTALYWYRQSLGQGLEFLIYFQGNSAPDKSGLPSDRFSAERTGGSVSTLTIQRTQQEDSAVYLCASSRGLAGDRQYFGPGTRLTVT.

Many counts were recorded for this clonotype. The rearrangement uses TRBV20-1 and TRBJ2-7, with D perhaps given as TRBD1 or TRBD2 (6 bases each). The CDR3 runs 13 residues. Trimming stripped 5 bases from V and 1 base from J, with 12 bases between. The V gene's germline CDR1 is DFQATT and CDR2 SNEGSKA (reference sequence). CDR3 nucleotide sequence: TGCAGTGCTCAAAGGGGGGCGTCCTACGAGCAGTACTTC. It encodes CSAQRGASYEQYF.

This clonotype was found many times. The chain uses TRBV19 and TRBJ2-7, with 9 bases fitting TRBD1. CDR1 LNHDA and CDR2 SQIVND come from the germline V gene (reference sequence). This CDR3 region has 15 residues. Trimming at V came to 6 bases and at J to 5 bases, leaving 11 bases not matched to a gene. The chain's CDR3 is CASSILGQGYDEQYF. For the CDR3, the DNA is TGTGCCAGTAGCATATTGGGACAGGGCTACGACGAGCAGTACTTC.

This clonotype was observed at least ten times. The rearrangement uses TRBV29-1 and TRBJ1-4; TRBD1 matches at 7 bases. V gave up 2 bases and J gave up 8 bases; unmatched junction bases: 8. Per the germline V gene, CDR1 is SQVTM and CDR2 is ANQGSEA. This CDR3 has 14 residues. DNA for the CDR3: TGCAGCGTTGAATCAGACAGGGTGGGGGAAAAACTGTTTTTT. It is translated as CSVESDRVGEKLFF.

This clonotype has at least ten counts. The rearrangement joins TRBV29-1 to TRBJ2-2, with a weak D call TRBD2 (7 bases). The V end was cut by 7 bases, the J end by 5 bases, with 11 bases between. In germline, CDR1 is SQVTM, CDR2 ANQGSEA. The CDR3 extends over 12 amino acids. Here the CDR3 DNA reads TGCAGCGGGCGGGGGCCAACCGGGGAGCTGTTTTTT. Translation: CSGRGPTGELFF.

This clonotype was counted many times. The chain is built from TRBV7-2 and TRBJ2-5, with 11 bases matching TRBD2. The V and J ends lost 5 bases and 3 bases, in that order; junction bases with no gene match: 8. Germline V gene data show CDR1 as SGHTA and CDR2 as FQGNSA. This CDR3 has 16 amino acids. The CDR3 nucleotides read TGTGCCAGCAGCCGAATTACGGGACTAGCGGAAGAGACCCAGTACTTC. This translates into CASSRITGLAEETQYF.

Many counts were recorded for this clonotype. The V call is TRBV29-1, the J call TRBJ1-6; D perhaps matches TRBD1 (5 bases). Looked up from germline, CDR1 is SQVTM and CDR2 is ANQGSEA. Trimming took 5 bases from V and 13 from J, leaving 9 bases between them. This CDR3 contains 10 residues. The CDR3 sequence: CSVQGFPLHF. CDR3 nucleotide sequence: TGCAGCGTTCAGGGTTTTCCCCTCCACTTT.

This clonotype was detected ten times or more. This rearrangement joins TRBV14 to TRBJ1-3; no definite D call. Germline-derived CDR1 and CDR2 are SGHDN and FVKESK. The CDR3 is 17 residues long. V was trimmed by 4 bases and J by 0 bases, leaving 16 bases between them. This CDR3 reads CASSPLGGVPSGNTIYF. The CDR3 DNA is TGTGCCAGCAGCCCCTTGGGCGGGGTTCCCTCTGGAAACACCATATATTTT.

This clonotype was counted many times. As DNA, the CDR3 is TGTGCCAGCAGTTCCCCAGGGGGGGGCCAAGAGACCCAGTACTTC. Translated: CASSSPGGGQETQYF. The J gene is TRBJ2-5, the V gene TRBV28; D tentatively fits TRBD1 or TRBD2 (7 bases each). The V end was cut by 4 bases, the J end by 1 base, with 13 bases between. This CDR3 has 15 amino acids. Germline loops: CDR1 MDHEN, CDR2 SYDVKM.

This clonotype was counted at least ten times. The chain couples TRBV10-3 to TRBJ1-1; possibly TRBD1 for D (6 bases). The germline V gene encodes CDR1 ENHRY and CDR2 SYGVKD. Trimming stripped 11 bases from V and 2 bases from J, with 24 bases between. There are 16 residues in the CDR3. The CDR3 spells CASQLGAGGLNTEAFF. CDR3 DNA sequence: TGTGCCTCCCAGCTGGGGGCTGGGGGTCTTAACACTGAAGCTTTCTTT.

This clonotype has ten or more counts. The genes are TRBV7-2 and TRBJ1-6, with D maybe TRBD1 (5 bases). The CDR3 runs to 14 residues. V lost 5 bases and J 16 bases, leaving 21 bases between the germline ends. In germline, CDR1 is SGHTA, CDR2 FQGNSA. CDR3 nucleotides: TGTGCCAGCAGCGTAACCCCTCCAGGGACTAATCTCCACTTT. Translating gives CASSVTPPGTNLHF.

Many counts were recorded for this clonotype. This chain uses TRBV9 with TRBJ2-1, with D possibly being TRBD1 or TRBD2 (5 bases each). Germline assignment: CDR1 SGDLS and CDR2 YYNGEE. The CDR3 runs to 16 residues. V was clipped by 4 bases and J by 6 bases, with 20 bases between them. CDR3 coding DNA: TGTGCCAGCAGCCTTAGGTTGGGGGTCAAAATCAATGAGCAGTTCTTC. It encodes CASSLRLGVKINEQFF.

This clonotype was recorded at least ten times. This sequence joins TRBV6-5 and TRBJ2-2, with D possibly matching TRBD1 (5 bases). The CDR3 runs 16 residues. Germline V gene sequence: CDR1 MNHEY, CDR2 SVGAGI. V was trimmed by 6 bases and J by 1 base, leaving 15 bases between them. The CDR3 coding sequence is TGTGCCAGCAGCCCCAGGGTTCGACAGAACACCGGGGAGCTGTTTTTT. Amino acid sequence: CASSPRVRQNTGELFF.

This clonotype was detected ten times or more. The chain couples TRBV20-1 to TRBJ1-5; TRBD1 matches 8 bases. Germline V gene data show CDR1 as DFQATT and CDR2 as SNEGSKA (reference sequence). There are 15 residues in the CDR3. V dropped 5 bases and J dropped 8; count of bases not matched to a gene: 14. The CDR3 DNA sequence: TGCAGTGCTTCACAAGGGACAGGAGGGTTGGAGCCCCAGCATTTT. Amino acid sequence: CSASQGTGGLEPQHF.

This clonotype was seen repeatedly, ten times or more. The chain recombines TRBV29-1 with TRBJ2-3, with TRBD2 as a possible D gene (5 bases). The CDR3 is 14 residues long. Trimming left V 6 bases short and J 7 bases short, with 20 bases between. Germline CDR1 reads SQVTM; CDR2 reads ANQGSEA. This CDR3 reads CSVSPNWEQNTQYF. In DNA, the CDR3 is TGCAGCGTGAGCCCAAACTGGGAGCAAAATACGCAGTATTTT.

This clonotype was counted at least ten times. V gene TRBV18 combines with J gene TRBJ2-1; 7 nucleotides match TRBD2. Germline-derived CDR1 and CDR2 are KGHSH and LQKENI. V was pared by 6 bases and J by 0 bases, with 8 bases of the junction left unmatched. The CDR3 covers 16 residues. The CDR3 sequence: CASSVRGGSSYNEQFF. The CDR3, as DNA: TGTGCCAGCTCGGTACGTGGCGGGAGCTCCTACAATGAGCAGTTCTTC.

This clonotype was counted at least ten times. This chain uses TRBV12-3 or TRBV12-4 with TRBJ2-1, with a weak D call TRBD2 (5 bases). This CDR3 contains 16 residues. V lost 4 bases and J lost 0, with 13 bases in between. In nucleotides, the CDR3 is TGTGCCAGCAGTTCCTTGGGTCTAGCCTCCTACAATGAGCAGTTCTTC. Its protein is CASSSLGLASYNEQFF.

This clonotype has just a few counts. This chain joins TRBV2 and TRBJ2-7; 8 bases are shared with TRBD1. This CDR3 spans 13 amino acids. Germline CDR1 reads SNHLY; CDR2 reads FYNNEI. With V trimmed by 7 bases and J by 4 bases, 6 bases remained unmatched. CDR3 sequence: CASTGTGGYEQYF. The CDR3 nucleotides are TGTGCCAGCACCGGGACAGGCGGTTACGAGCAGTACTTC.

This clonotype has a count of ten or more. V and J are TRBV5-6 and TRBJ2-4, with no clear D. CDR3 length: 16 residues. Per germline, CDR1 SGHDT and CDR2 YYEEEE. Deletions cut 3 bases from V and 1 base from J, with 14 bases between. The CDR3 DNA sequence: TGTGCCAGCAGCTCGCCCCTCGCCTCGGCCAAAAACATTCAGTACTTC. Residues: CASSSPLASAKNIQYF.

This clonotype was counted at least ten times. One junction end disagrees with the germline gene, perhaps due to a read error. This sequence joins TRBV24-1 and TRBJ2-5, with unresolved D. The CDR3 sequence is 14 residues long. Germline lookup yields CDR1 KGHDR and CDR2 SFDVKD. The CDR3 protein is CATGDFRVPETQYF. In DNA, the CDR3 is TGTGCCACCGGTGATTTTCGGGTTCCGGAGACCCAGTACTTC.

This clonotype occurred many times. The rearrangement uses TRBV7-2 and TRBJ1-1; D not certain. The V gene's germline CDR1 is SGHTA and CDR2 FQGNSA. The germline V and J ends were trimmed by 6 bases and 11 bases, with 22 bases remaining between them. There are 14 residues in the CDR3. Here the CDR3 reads CASSTGRMIKEAFF. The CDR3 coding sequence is TGTGCCAGCAGTACCGGGAGAATGATTAAGGAGGCTTTCTTT.

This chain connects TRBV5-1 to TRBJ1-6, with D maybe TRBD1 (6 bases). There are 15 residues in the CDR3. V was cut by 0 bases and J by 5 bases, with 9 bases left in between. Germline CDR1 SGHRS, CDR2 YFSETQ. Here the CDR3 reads CASSLAGQDNSPLHF. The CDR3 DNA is TGCGCCAGCAGCTTGGCGGGACAAGATAATTCACCCCTCCACTTT.